These 25 T cell receptor beta chains originate from one sample sequenced in a study of cytomegalovirus exposure and HLA in healthy donors. Primers: 60 Vbeta forward and 13 Jbeta reverse. The assay was immunoSEQ multiplex PCR, and TCRdb's table has in-frame clones only and misses some. The sample totals about 200,000 clones. Source material: PBMCs. These TCRs come from a man aged 25-45 years in good health and CMV-seronegative.

V and J are TRBV4-1 and TRBJ2-2; D gene ambiguous. The V gene lost 3 bases and the J gene lost 0 bases, with 8 bases spanning the gap. CDR3 length: 15 amino acids. Germline CDR1 MGHRA, CDR2 YSYEKL. DNA for the CDR3: TGCGCCAGCAGCCACCCCCATTCGAACACCGGGGAGCTGTTTTTT. It encodes CASSHPHSNTGELFF.

The chain uses TRBV4-2 and TRBJ1-1; D gene unclear. The germline V and J ends were trimmed by 0 bases and 0 bases, with 5 bases remaining between them. CDR1 and CDR2 (germline): LGHNA, YNFKEQ. The CDR3 runs 14 residues. The CDR3 protein is CASSQEEMNTEAFF. The CDR3 nucleotides read TGTGCCAGCAGCCAAGAAGAGATGAACACTGAAGCTTTCTTT.

The V and J genes are TRBV28 and TRBJ1-1; weak D call: TRBD1 (6 bases). The CDR3 spans 17 residues. The ends were cut back, 2 bases at V and 0 bases at J, with 16 bases in the middle. CDR1 is MDHEN, CDR2 SYDVKM, per germline. In nucleotides, the CDR3 is TGTGCCAGCAGTTTAACCCAGGCATACAGGGTGAACACTGAAGCTTTCTTT. Protein product: CASSLTQAYRVNTEAFF.

V is TRBV19 and J is TRBJ1-3; D remains ambiguous. This CDR3 spans 14 amino acids. Trimming removed 9 bases from V and 4 bases from J, with 16 bases in between. Germline V gene sequence: CDR1 LNHDA, CDR2 SQIVND (reference sequence). CDR3 nucleotide sequence: TGTGCCAGCCAAGGGAGTAATGACGGAAACACCATATATTTT. It specifies CASQGSNDGNTIYF.

The J gene is TRBJ2-7, the V gene TRBV29-1; maybe TRBD2 (5 bases). Germline lookup yields CDR1 SQVTM and CDR2 ANQGSEA. Trimming took 4 bases from V and 2 from J, leaving 18 bases between them. The CDR3 loop spans 15 amino acids. The CDR3 region has the DNA TGCAGCGTTGCGTTTTGGGTTGGTAGCGCCTACGAGCAGTACTTC. This codes for CSVAFWVGSAYEQYF.

The chain employs TRBV28 and TRBJ2-3; 9 positions match TRBD2. V lost 7 bases, J lost 3 bases, and 8 bases stayed unmatched. CDR3 length equals 15 residues. Germline V CDR1 and CDR2: MDHEN, SYDVKM. The CDR3 DNA sequence: TGTGCCAGCAATCCTAGCGGGATGGGAACAGATACGCAGTATTTT. Encoded protein: CASNPSGMGTDTQYF.

V usage is TRBV9 and J usage is TRBJ1-2; 12 bases match TRBD1. V shed 0 bases and J 11 bases; nucleotides not matched to a gene: 8. The CDR3 has 15 amino acids. Germline CDR1 is SGDLS and CDR2 is YYNGEE. CDR3 sequence reads: CASSVAPGQGALYTF. CDR3 sequence (DNA): TGTGCCAGCAGCGTAGCCCCGGGACAGGGGGCGCTTTACACCTTC.

V usage is TRBV4-2 and J usage is TRBJ2-1; TRBD1 aligns across 9 bases. The CDR3 runs 21 residues. The trim removed 0 bases at V and 0 bases at J, leaving 15 bases unmatched. In germline, CDR1 is LGHNA, CDR2 YNFKEQ. CDR3 DNA: TGTGCCAGCAGCCAAGACCGACCGGGACAGGGTTTCGTCAGCTCCTACAATGAGCAGTTCTTC. Translating gives CASSQDRPGQGFVSSYNEQFF.

The gene calls are TRBV29-1 and TRBJ1-1; D not certain. CDR3 size: 11 residues. Trimming removed 5 bases at V and 5 bases at J, with 9 bases between. Germline CDR1 and CDR2: SQVTM and ANQGSEA. For the CDR3, the DNA is TGCAGCGTTCCCCACGGGACTGAAGCTTTCTTT. This encodes CSVPHGTEAFF.

The chain joins TRBV9 to TRBJ2-3; D call uncertain. This CDR3 comprises 13 residues. Looked up from germline, CDR1 is SGDLS and CDR2 is YYNGEE. V was trimmed by 0 bases and J by 3 bases, leaving 5 bases between them. The CDR3 bases are TGTGCCAGCAGCGTAGATACAACAGATACGCAGTATTTT. Translated, it gives CASSVDTTDTQYF.

The rearrangement joins TRBV25-1 to TRBJ2-1, with 10 nucleotides matching TRBD2. Looked up from germline, CDR1 is MGHDK and CDR2 is SYGVNS. This CDR3 has 17 amino acids. The V and J ends lost 4 bases and 6 bases, in that order; junction bases with no gene match: 12. As DNA, the CDR3 is TGTGCCAGCAGTGTTGTAAGCGGGGGGGCTGGACGCAATGAGCAGTTCTTC. Translating gives CASSVVSGGAGRNEQFF.

CDR3 sequence: CASSWVGRGDLRYTQYF. CDR3 bases: TGTGCCAGCAGCTGGGTAGGCCGGGGGGACCTTCGTTATACGCAGTATTTT. The chain joins TRBV5-6 to TRBJ2-3, with 7 bases identical to TRBD2. Per germline, CDR1 SGHDT and CDR2 YYEEEE. V lost 3 bases and J lost 7; bases outside the gene matches: 17. The CDR3 covers 17 residues.

This chain links TRBV11-1 with TRBJ1-4; D remains unclear. The CDR3 has 14 residues. V lost 1 base and J lost 7, with 10 bases in between. Germline V CDR1 and CDR2: SGHAT, FQDESV (reference sequence). The CDR3 protein is CASSLVLEGEKLFF. For the CDR3, the DNA is TGTGCCAGCAGCTTAGTCCTCGAGGGTGAAAAACTGTTTTTT. The variable domain in full, with the rest retrieved from reference TRBV11-1 and TRBJ1-4, is EAEVAQSPRYKITEKSQAVAFWCDPISGHATLYWYRQILGQGPELLVQFQDESVVDDSQLPKDRFSAERLKGVDSTLKIQPAELGDSAMYLCASSLVLEGEKLFFGSGTQLSVL.

The chain uses TRBV1 and TRBJ2-7; the table's D call TRBD2 went unverified against the DNA. TRBV1 is recorded as a pseudogene. The CDR3 has 18 residues. In DNA form, the CDR3 reads TGCACCAGCAGCCGGGGGGGGGTAGTGGCGGGAAGCTCCTACGAGCAGTACTTC. Residues: CTSSRGGVVAGSSYEQYF.

The chain recombines TRBV9 with TRBJ1-3; no reliable D call. Germline V gene sequence: CDR1 SGDLS, CDR2 YYNGEE. V was clipped by 3 bases and J by 0 bases, with 10 bases between them. The CDR3 has 15 residues. CDR3 bases: TGTGCCAGCAGCGGCCCAGTTCTCTCTGGAAACACCATATATTTT. Its protein product is CASSGPVLSGNTIYF.

This chain connects TRBV5-6 to TRBJ1-1, with 8 bases identical to TRBD1. Germline lookup yields CDR1 SGHDT and CDR2 YYEEEE. This CDR3 region has 14 residues. V was clipped by 4 bases and J by 1 base; unmatched bases: 3. The CDR3 protein is CASSPTGANTEAFF. DNA for the CDR3: TGTGCCAGCAGCCCGACAGGGGCGAACACTGAAGCTTTCTTT.

The chain carries TRBV19 and TRBJ2-5; tentative D call: TRBD2 (5 bases). The CDR3 has 12 amino acids. The germline V gene encodes CDR1 LNHDA and CDR2 SQIVND (reference sequence). Trimming cost V 5 bases and J 4 bases, with 8 bases left between them. CDR3 DNA sequence: TGTGCCAGTAGTCCGGGGAGAGAGACCCAGTACTTC. It translates to CASSPGRETQYF.

CDR3 loop: CASSLRPGLAGSSTDTQYF. CDR3 in DNA: TGTGCCAGCAGTCTCCGACCGGGACTAGCGGGGTCAAGCACAGATACGCAGTATTTT. The chain uses TRBV27 and TRBJ2-3; 13 bases match TRBD2. Trimming at V came to 5 bases and at J to 0 bases, leaving 11 bases not matched to a gene. The germline gives CDR1 MNHEY, CDR2 SMNVEV (reference sequence). CDR3 length equals 19 residues.

J is TRBJ2-5 and V is TRBV2, with D perhaps TRBD1 (5 bases). V shed 4 bases and J shed 4 bases, with 13 bases lying between them. This CDR3 spans 14 amino acids. CDR1 SNHLY and CDR2 FYNNEI come from the germline V gene. The CDR3 region is CASSVQGSGETQYF. CDR3 DNA sequence: TGTGCCAGCAGTGTCCAGGGAAGTGGAGAGACCCAGTACTTC.

The CDR3 DNA sequence: TGTGCCAGCACGTCAACGAACAGGCTGAACACCGGGGAGCTGTTTTTT. Its protein is CASTSTNRLNTGELFF. The rearrangement uses TRBV7-9 and TRBJ2-2; D might be TRBD1 (5 bases). The CDR3 consists of 16 residues. The germline V and J ends were trimmed by 7 bases and 1 base, with 16 bases remaining between them. Per germline, CDR1 SEHNR and CDR2 FQNEAQ (reference sequence). The whole variable domain, filled in from reference TRBV7-9 and TRBJ2-2, reads DTGVSQNPRHKITKRGQNVTFRCDPISEHNRLYWYRQTLGQGPEFLTYFQNEAQLEKSRLLSDRFSAERPKGSFSTLEIQRTEQGDSAMYLCASTSTNRLNTGELFFGEGSRLTVL.

V is TRBV7-9 and J is TRBJ2-3; a weak D match, TRBD2 (5 bases). The V gene lost 5 bases and the J gene lost 1 base, with 16 bases spanning the gap. Germline assignment: CDR1 SEHNR and CDR2 FQNEAQ (reference sequence). The CDR3 has 16 amino acids. The chain's CDR3 is CASSLLLALRTDTQYF. DNA for the CDR3: TGTGCCAGCAGCCTTCTTTTAGCGCTTCGCACAGATACGCAGTATTTT. Supplemented by reference TRBV7-9 and TRBJ2-3, the full variable domain reads DTGVSQNPRHKITKRGQNVTFRCDPISEHNRLYWYRQTLGQGPEFLTYFQNEAQLEKSRLLSDRFSAERPKGSFSTLEIQRTEQGDSAMYLCASSLLLALRTDTQYFGPGTRLTVL.

The J gene is TRBJ1-2, the V gene TRBV7-9, with 11 nucleotides matching TRBD1. The J segment lost 0 bases and the V segment lost 4 bases, leaving 4 bases of the junction unmatched. The CDR3 extends over 16 amino acids. Germline V gene sequence: CDR1 SEHNR, CDR2 FQNEAQ (reference sequence). The CDR3 sequence: CASSYRTGGPNYGYTF. CDR3 nucleotides: TGTGCCAGCAGCTACCGGACAGGGGGCCCTAACTATGGCTACACCTTC.

Its frequency marks this clone as medium-sized (0.01 to 0.1%). The chain combines TRBV27 with TRBJ2-2, with D possibly being TRBD2 (6 bases). This CDR3 has 12 residues. CDR1 is MNHEY, CDR2 SMNVEV, per germline (reference sequence). Trimming took off 9 bases at V and 7 bases at J, with 12 bases between the two ends. The CDR3 sequence: CASQRGLGELFF. The CDR3 DNA sequence: TGTGCCAGTCAAAGGGGACTCGGGGAGCTGTTTTTT.

Points on this clone: Other nucleotide sequences in the sample specify the same CDR3. The CDR3 spells CASSEGGLESETQYF. Written as DNA, the CDR3 is TGTGCCAGCAGTGAAGGGGGACTAGAAAGTGAGACCCAGTACTTC. The chain uses TRBV2 and TRBJ2-5; 8 bases agree with TRBD2. This CDR3 comprises 15 residues. Germline CDR1 reads SNHLY; CDR2 reads FYNNEI. V lost 1 base, J lost 5 bases, and 6 bases stayed unmatched.

V gene TRBV10-3 combines with J gene TRBJ2-7; 10 bases fit TRBD2. This CDR3 contains 15 residues. Germline trimming cut 7 bases from V and 4 bases from J; bases unmatched to any gene: 10. Germline-derived CDR1 and CDR2 are ENHRY and SYGVKD. CDR3 in amino acids: CAITRERGGRYEQYF. As DNA, the CDR3 is TGTGCCATCACCAGAGAGCGGGGGGGAAGATACGAGCAGTACTTC.